This T cell receptor beta chain was observed in a study of CD8+CD57+ T cells in acquired aplastic anemia. The overall study: DNA recovered from sorted CD4+ and CD8+ cells had a mean of approximately 3 ug.

Both TCR beta VDJ combination and CDR3 sequence profiling were carried out. Genomic DNA was the template for this profiling. TCRdb re-derived calls from the reads in MiXCR, one entry per CDR3 protein. The repertoire holds roughly 93,000 distinct CDR3 sequences, less than 75% seen once, with 65% in the top ten. Study-level points and caveats: A set of approximately 30 CD8+ CDR3 sequences was shared between patients and controls, and these sequences appeared highly expressed in patients.

This clonotype showed up just a few times. Its specificity is unknown. The authors sequenced patients whose flow cytometry had shown CD8+CD57+ cell expansion. The junction had 8 bases not matched to a gene; V was cut back by 5 bases and J by 6 bases. The CDR3 loop spans 14 amino acids. Looked up from germline, CDR1 is SQVTM and CDR2 is ANQGSEA. The chain has TRBV29-1 and TRBJ2-7; TRBD1 matches 12 bases. Material: sorted CD4+, CD8+, or CD8+CD57+ T cells (not recorded which) from PBMCs. This TCR derives from a human donor with aplastic anemia. CDR3 DNA: TGCAGCGTTTCCTCCGGGACAGGGGGCGGCGAGCAGTACTTC. This codes for CSVSSGTGGGEQYF.